A single sample is the source of the 9 T cell receptor beta chains below, sequenced in a study of CXCR3-negative and CXCR3-positive naive CD8 T cells (dated by TCRdb to about 2019). Sequencing was carried out with a NextSeq 550. The Human TCR Profiling Kit (MiLaboratory) was used to prepare UMI-labeled 5' RACE TRB cDNA libraries. TCRdb reanalyzed the reads, keeping one entry per CDR3 protein sequence and omitting DNA. The table for this sample shows about 56,000 distinct CDR3 sequences. The top ten clones comprise less than 25% of the sample. The sequencing sample was made of memory CD8+ T cells from blood. The cell subset or site label corresponds to: conventional CD8+ memory T cells (TMEM), sorted as controls. The receptor set was obtained from a human donor in good health. Some clones in this sample may be carry-over from other donors' samples.

The rearrangement uses TRBV29-1 and TRBJ2-5; the TCRdb D gene call, TRBD1, has no DNA to confirm it. Germline V gene lookup returns CDR1 SQVTM and CDR2 ANQGSEA. The CDR3 runs to 11 residues. The CDR3 sequence: CSGTGPETQYF.

The chain has TRBV15 and TRBJ1-1. This CDR3 contains 13 residues. Per germline, CDR1 LNHNV and CDR2 YYDKDF (reference sequence). CDR3 sequence reads: CATSRPGNTEAFF.

The chain links TRBV5-5 to TRBJ2-1. This CDR3 has 13 amino acids. CDR1 SGHKS and CDR2 YYEKEE come from the germline V gene (reference sequence). The CDR3 is CASSLGVGNEQFF.

The J gene is TRBJ1-5, the V gene TRBV5-6. This CDR3 has 14 residues. The germline CDR1 and CDR2 sequences are SGHDT and YYEEEE. The CDR3: CASSLYGGNQPQHF.

The chain is built from TRBV14 and TRBJ2-7; checking the TCRdb D call of TRBD1 is not possible without DNA. Germline-derived CDR1 and CDR2 are SGHDN and FVKESK. The CDR3 extends over 15 amino acids. The chain's CDR3 is CASSQARAPLMEQYF.

The V gene is TRBV24-1, the J gene TRBJ2-1. This CDR3 has 15 residues. The germline CDR1 and CDR2 sequences are KGHDR and SFDVKD. The CDR3: CATSASGRYYNEQFF.

V is TRBV7-9 and J is TRBJ2-1; TCRdb names TRBD1, which stays unverified in the absence of DNA. This CDR3 comprises 12 residues. CDR1 is SEHNR, CDR2 FQNEAQ, per germline (reference sequence). The CDR3 protein is CASSPGWREQFF.

The rearrangement uses TRBV4-1 and TRBJ1-4; the D gene TCRdb calls, TRBD1, cannot be checked with no DNA. Germline values: CDR1 MGHRA, CDR2 YSYEKL. The CDR3 length is 15 residues. CDR3: CASRRLGTLNEKLFF.

The V and J genes are TRBV27 and TRBJ2-3; TCRdb indicates TRBD2, and absent DNA this call remains unverified. Germline lookup yields CDR1 MNHEY and CDR2 SMNVEV (reference sequence). CDR3 size: 16 residues. Here the CDR3 reads CASSLTSGTITDTQYF.